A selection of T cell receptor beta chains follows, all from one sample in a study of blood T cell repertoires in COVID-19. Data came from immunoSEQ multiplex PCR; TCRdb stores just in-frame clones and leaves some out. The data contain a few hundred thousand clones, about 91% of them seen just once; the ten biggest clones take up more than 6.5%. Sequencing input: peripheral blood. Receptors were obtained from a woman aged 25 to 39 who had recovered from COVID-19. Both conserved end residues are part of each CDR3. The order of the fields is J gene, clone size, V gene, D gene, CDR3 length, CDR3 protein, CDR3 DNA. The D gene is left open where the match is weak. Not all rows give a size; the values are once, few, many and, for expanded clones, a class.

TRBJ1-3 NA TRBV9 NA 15 CASSSTADSGNTIYF TGTGCCAGCAGCTCCACAGCCGACTCTGGAAACACCATATATTTT
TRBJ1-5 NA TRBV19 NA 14 CASRTVYSNQPQHF TGTGCCAGTAGGACAGTGTATAGCAATCAGCCCCAGCATTTT
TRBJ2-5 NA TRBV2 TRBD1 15 CASSARRQGDETQYF TGTGCCAGCAGCGCACGAAGACAGGGTGATGAGACCCAGTACTTC
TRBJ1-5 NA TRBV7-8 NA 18 CASSLRGTNPKSNQPQHF TGTGCCAGCAGCTTACGAGGGACAAACCCGAAGAGCAATCAGCCCCAGCATTTT
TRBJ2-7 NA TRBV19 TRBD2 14 CASTGTSENYEQYF TGTGCCAGTACCGGGACTAGCGAAAATTACGAGCAGTACTTC
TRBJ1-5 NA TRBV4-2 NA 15 CASSQDKGSGQPQHF TGTGCCAGCAGCCAAGATAAGGGGTCAGGGCAGCCCCAGCATTTT
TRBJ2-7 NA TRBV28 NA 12 CASGRQGYEQYF TGTGCCAGTGGGAGGCAGGGCTACGAGCAGTACTTC
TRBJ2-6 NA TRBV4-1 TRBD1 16 CASSQGTGAGANVLTF TGCGCCAGCAGCCAAGGGACAGGGGCTGGGGCCAACGTCCTGACTTTC
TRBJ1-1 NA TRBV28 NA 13 CASSPQWSTEAFF TGTGCCAGCAGCCCTCAGTGGAGCACTGAAGCTTTCTTT
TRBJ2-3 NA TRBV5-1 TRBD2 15 CASSTRGGDTDTQYF TGCGCCAGCAGCACGCGGGGGGGCGACACAGATACGCAGTATTTT
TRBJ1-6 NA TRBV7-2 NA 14 CASSFDRDNSPLHF TGTGCCAGCAGCTTTGACCGGGATAATTCACCCCTCCACTTT
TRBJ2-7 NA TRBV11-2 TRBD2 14 CASSSGLANYEQYF TGTGCCAGCAGCTCGGGACTAGCCAACTACGAGCAGTACTTC
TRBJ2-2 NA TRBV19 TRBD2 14 CASNLAGITGELFF TGTGCCAGTAATCTAGCGGGAATCACCGGGGAGCTGTTTTTT
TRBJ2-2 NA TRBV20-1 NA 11 CSARLTGELFF TGCAGTGCTAGACTCACCGGGGAGCTGTTTTTT
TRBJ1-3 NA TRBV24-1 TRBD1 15 CATSDSNRGLNTIYF TGTGCCACCAGTGATAGTAACAGGGGGCTAAACACCATATATTTT
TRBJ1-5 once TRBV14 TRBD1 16 CASSQAGTGRNQPQHF TGTGCCAGCAGCCAAGCCGGGACAGGCCGCAATCAGCCCCAGCATTTT
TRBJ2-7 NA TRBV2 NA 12 CASSYTEYEQYF TGTGCCAGCAGTTATACAGAATACGAGCAGTACTTC
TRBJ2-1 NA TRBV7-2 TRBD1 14 CASSVGQGRNEQFF TGTGCCAGCAGCGTCGGACAGGGTCGGAATGAGCAGTTCTTC
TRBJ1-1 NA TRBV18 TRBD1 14 CASFEDRDDTEAFF TGTGCCAGCTTTGAGGACAGGGATGACACTGAAGCTTTCTTT
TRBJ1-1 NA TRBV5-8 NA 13 CASSFERNTEAFF TGTGCCAGCAGCTTCGAGAGGAACACTGAAGCTTTCTTT
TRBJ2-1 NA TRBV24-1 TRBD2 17 CATSDLRSSGGYNEQFF TGTGCCACCAGTGATTTGAGGTCTAGCGGGGGCTACAATGAGCAGTTCTTC
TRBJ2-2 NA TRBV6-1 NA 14 CASSESRATGELFF TGTGCCAGCAGTGAAAGCAGGGCCACCGGGGAGCTGTTTTTT
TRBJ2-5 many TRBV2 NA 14 CASSEENPQETQYF TGTGCCAGCAGTGAGGAGAATCCCCAAGAGACCCAGTACTTC
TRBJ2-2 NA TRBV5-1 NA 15 CASSLDRANTGELFF TGCGCCAGCAGCTTGGACAGGGCGAACACCGGGGAGCTGTTTTTT
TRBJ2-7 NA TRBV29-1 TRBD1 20 CSVAGQYRPLPIGISYEQYF TGCAGCGTTGCGGGACAGTACCGTCCCCTTCCAATTGGTATTTCCTACGAGCAGTACTTC
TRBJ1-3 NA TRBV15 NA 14 CATSLRRSGNTIYF TGTGCCACCAGCCTCAGGCGCTCTGGAAACACCATATATTTT
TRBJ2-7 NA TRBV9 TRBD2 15 CASSSGRGGRYEQYF TGTGCCAGCAGCTCGGGCCGGGGGGGTCGCTACGAGCAGTACTTC
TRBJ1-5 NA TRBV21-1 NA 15 CASPRGPYSNQPQHF TGTGCCAGCCCCAGGGGGCCCTATAGCAATCAGCCCCAGCATTTT
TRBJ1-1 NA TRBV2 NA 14 CASRRTERNTEAFF TGTGCCAGCAGAAGGACAGAACGGAACACTGAAGCTTTCTTT
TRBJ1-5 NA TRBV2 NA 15 CASSVREGNNQPQHF TGTGCCAGCTCCGTCAGGGAAGGAAACAATCAGCCCCAGCATTTT
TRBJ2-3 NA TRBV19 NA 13 CASSDRSTDTQYF TGTGCCAGCTCCGACAGGAGCACAGATACGCAGTATTTT
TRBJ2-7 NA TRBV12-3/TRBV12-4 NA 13 CASRRGSSYEQYF TGTGCCAGCAGAAGGGGGAGCTCCTACGAGCAGTACTTC
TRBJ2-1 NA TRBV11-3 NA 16 CASSLYPGSSYNEQFF TGTGCCAGCAGCTTATACCCGGGGAGCTCCTACAATGAGCAGTTCTTC
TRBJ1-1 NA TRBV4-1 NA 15 CASSLGHTLNTEAFF TGCGCCAGCAGTCTTGGACATACGTTGAACACTGAAGCTTTCTTT
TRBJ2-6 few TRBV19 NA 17 CASSIRTDSSGANVLTF TGTGCCAGTAGTATAAGGACAGATTCCTCTGGGGCCAACGTCCTGACTTTC
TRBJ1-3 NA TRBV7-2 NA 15 CASSLHRASGNTIYF TGTGCCAGCAGCTTACACAGGGCTAGCGGAAACACCATATATTTT
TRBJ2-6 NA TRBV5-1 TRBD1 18 CASSFSGQEVSGANVLTF TGCGCCAGCAGCTTTTCCGGACAGGAGGTTTCTGGGGCCAACGTCCTGACTTTC
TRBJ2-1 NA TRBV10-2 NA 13 CASSEMREDEQFF TGCGCCAGCAGTGAGATGAGGGAGGATGAGCAGTTCTTC
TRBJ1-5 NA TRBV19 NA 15 CASISLPGSNQPQHF TGTGCCAGTATCTCGTTACCCGGGAGCAATCAGCCCCAGCATTTT
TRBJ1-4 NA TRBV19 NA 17 CASSIDGQPAFGEKLFF TGTGCCAGTAGTATAGATGGACAACCGGCCTTTGGTGAAAAACTGTTTTTT
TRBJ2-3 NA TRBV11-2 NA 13 CASSSSQGDTQYF TGTGCCAGCAGCTCGTCTCAGGGAGATACGCAGTATTTT
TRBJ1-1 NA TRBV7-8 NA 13 CASSLAPGVEAFF TGTGCCAGCAGCTTAGCGCCGGGGGTTGAAGCTTTCTTT
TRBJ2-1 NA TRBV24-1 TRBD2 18 CATSDPGLAGGFRDEQFF TGTGCCACCAGTGACCCCGGACTAGCGGGGGGGTTCCGCGATGAGCAGTTCTTC
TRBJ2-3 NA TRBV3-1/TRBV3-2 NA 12 CASSQPPPGQYF TGTGCCAGCAGCCAACCCCCCCCAGGGCAGTATTTT
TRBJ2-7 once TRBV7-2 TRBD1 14 CASSRQGANYEQYF TGTGCCAGCAGTCGACAGGGGGCTAATTACGAGCAGTACTTC
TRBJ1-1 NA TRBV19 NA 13 CASSMRLNTEAFF TGTGCCAGTAGTATGAGGCTAAACACTGAAGCTTTCTTT
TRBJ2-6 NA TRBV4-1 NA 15 CASSLFFSGANVLTF TGCGCCAGCAGCCTATTCTTTTCTGGGGCCAACGTCCTGACTTTC
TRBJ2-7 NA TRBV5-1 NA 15 CASSFSPSTGYEQYF TGCGCCAGCAGCTTTTCCCCCTCGACAGGCTACGAGCAGTACTTC
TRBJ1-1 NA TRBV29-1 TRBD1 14 CSAPGQGRNTEAFF TGCAGCGCTCCGGGACAGGGCAGGAACACTGAAGCTTTCTTT
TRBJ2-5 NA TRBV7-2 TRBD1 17 CASSLRPGTGGQETQYF TGTGCCAGCAGCTTACGTCCCGGGACAGGGGGCCAAGAGACCCAGTACTTC
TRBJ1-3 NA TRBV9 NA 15 CASSIEGNSGNTIYF TGTGCCAGCAGCATTGAGGGTAACTCTGGAAACACCATATATTTT
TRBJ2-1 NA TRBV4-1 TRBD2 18 CASSQGSAGGRYYNEQFF TGCGCCAGCAGCCAAGGTTCGGCGGGGGGGCGTTATTACAATGAGCAGTTCTTC
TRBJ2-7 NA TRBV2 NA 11 CASSFVYEQYF TGTGCCAGCAGTTTCGTCTACGAGCAGTACTTC
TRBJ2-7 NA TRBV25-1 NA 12 CARGHRGGEQYF TGTGCCAGAGGGCACAGGGGGGGGGAGCAGTACTTC
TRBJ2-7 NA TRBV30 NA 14 CAWSVKGGLYEQYF TGTGCCTGGAGCGTCAAGGGGGGGCTTTACGAGCAGTACTTC